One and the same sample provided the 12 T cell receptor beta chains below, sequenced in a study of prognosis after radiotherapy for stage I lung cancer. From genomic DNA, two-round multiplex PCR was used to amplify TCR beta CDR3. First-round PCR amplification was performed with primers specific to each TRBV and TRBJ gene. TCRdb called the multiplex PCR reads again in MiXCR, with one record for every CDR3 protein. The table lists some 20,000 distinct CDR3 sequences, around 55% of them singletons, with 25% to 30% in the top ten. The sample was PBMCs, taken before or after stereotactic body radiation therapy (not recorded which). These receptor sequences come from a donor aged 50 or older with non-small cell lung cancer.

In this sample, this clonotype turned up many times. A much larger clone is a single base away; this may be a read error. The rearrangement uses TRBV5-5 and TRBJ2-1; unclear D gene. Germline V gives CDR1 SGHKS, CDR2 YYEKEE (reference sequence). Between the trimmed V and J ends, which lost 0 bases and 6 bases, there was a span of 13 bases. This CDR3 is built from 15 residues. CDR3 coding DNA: TGTGCCAGCAGCTTGGGGGATCGAGGCTGCAATGAGCAGTTCTTC. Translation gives CASSLGDRGCNEQFF. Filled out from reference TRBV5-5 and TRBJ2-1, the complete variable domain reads DAGVTQSPTHLIKTRGQQVTLRCSPISGHKSVSWYQQVLGQGPQFIFQYYEKEERGRGNFPDRFSARQFPNYSSELNVNALLLGDSALYLCASSLGDRGCNEQFFGPGTRLTVL.

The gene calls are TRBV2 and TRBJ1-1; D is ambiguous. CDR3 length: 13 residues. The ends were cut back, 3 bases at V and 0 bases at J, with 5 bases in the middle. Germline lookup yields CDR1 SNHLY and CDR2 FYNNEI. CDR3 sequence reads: CASSEGMNTEAFF. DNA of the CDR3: TGTGCCAGCAGTGAGGGCATGAACACTGAAGCTTTCTTT.

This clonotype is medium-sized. The CDR3 region has the DNA TGCGCCAGCAGCTCGGGCCCGAGCTCCTACGAGCAGTACTTC. Its protein is CASSSGPSSYEQYF. J is TRBJ2-7 and V is TRBV5-1; no clear D gene. V lost 3 bases and J lost 0, with 10 bases in between. This CDR3 is 14 amino acids long. Germline values: CDR1 SGHRS, CDR2 YFSETQ.

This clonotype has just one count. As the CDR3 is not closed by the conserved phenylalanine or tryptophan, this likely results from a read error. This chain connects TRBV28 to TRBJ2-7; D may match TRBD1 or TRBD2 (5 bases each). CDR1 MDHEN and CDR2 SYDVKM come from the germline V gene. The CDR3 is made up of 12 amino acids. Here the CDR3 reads CVHGDVFGEQYL. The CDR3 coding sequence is TGTGTACATGGGGACGTATTTGGGGAGCAGTACCTC.

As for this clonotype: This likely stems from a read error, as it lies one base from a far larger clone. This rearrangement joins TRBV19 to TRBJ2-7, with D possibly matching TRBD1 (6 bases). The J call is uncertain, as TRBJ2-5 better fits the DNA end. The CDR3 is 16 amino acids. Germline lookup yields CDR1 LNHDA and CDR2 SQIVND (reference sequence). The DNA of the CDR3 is TGTGCCAGTAGTTCACAGGGAGCTAGAGGGATCGAGACCCAGTACTTC. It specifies CASSSQGARGIETQYF.

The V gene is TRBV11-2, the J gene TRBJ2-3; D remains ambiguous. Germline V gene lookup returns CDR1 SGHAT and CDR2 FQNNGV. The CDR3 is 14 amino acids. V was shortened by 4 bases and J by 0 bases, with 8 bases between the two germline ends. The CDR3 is CASSYQTSTDTQYF. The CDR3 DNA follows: TGTGCCAGCAGCTACCAGACTAGCACAGATACGCAGTATTTT.

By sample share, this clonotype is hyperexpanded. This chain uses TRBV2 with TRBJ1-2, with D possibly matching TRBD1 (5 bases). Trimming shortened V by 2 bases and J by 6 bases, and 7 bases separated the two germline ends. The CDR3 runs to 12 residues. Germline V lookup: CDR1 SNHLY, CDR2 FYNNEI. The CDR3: CASSERGNGYTF. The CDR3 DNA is TGTGCCAGCAGTGAACGGGGGAATGGCTACACCTTC.

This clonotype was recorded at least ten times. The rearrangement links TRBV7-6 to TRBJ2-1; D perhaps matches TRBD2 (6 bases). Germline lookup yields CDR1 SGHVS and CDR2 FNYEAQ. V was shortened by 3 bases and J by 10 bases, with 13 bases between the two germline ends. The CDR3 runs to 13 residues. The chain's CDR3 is CASSLASAEEQFF. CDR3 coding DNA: TGTGCCAGCAGCTTGGCTAGCGCAGAAGAGCAGTTCTTC.

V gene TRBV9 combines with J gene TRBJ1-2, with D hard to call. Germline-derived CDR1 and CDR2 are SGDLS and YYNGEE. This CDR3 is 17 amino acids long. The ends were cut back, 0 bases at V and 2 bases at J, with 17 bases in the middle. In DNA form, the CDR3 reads TGTGCCAGCAGCGTAGAAGCGCGAAAACGAGAAAACTATGGCTACACCTTC. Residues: CASSVEARKRENYGYTF.

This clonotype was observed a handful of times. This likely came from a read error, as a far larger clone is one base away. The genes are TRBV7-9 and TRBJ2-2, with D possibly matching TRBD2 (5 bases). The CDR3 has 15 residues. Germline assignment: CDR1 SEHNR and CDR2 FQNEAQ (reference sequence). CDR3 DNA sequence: TGTGCCAGCATCTTAAGCTCGGGGAGCGCCGGGGAGCTGTTTTTT. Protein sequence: CASILSSGSAGELFF.

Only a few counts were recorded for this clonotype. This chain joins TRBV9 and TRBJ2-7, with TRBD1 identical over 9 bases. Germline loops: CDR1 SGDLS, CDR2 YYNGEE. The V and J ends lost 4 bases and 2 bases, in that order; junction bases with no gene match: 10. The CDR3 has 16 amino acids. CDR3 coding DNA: TGTGCCAGCAGCACCGACGGGACAGGGAATACCTACGAGCAGTACTTC. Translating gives CASSTDGTGNTYEQYF. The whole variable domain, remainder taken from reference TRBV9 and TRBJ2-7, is DSGVTQTPKHLITATGQRVTLRCSPRSGDLSVYWYQQSLDQGLQFLIQYYNGEERAKGNILERFSAQQFPDLHSELNLSSLELGDSALYFCASSTDGTGNTYEQYFGPGTRLTVT.

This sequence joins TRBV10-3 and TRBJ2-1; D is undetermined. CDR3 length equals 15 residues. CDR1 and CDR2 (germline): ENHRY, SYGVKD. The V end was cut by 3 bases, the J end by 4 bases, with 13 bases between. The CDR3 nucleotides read TGTGCCATCAGTGAACCCCTGGTCCAATACAATGAGCAGTTCTTC. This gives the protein CAISEPLVQYNEQFF.